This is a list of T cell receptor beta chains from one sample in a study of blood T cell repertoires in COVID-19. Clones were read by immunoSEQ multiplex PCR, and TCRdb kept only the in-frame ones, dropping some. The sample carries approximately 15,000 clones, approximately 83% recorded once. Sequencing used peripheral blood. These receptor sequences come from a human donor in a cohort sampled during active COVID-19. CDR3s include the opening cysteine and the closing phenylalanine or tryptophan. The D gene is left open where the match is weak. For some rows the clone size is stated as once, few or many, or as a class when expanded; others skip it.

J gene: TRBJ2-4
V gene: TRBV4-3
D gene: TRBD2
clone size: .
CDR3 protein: CASSRVAGGKNIQYF
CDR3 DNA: TGCGCCAGCAGCCGAGTAGCGGGGGGCAAAAACATTCAGTACTTC

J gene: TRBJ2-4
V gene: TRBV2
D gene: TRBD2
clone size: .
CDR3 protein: CASSVTSGAKNIQYF
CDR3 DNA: TGTGCCAGCAGTGTCACTAGCGGGGCCAAAAACATTCAGTACTTC

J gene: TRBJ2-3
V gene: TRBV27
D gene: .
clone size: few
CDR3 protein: CASSPGQISDTQYF
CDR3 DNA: TGTGCCAGCAGCCCTGGACAGATCAGCGATACGCAGTATTTT

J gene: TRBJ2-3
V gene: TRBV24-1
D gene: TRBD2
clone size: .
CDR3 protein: CATSGGERGSTDTQYF
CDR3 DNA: TGTGCCACCAGTGGTGGTGAGCGGGGCAGCACAGATACGCAGTATTTT

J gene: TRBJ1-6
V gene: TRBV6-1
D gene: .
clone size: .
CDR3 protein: CASSEAGGARNSPLHF
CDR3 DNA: TGTGCCAGCAGTGAGGCGGGGGGGGCTCGAAATTCACCCCTCCACTTT

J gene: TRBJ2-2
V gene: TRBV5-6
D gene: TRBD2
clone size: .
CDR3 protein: CASSHDPAGGETGELFF
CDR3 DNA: TGTGCCAGCAGTCATGACCCGGCGGGAGGAGAAACCGGGGAGCTGTTTTTT

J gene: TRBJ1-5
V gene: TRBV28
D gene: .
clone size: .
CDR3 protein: CASSLGPTGVSNQPQHF
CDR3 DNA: TGTGCCAGCAGTTTAGGCCCGACAGGAGTCAGCAATCAGCCCCAGCATTTT

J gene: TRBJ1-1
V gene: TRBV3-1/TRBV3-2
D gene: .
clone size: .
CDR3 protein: CASSQDVRGTEAFF
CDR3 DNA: TGTGCCAGCAGCCAAGATGTACGGGGCACTGAAGCTTTCTTT

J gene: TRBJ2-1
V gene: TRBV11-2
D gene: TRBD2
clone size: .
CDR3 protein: CASSGQLAGEFNEQFF
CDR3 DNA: TGTGCCAGCAGCGGGCAACTAGCGGGAGAGTTCAATGAGCAGTTCTTC

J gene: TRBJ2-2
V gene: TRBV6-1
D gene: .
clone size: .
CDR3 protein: CASSERVFSGELFF
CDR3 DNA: TGTGCCAGCAGTGAGAGGGTTTTTTCCGGGGAGCTGTTTTTT

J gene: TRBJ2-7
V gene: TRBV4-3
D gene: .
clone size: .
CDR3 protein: CASSQVKWGSYEQYF
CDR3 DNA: TGCGCCAGCAGCCAAGTGAAATGGGGCAGCTACGAGCAGTACTTC

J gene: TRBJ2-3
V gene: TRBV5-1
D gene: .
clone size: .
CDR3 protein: CASSLGGGADTQYF
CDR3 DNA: TGCGCCAGCAGCTTGGGGGGAGGCGCAGATACGCAGTATTTT

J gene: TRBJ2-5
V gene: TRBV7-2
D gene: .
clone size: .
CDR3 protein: CASSLVRADKETQYF
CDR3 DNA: TGTGCCAGCAGCTTAGTGCGGGCCGACAAAGAGACCCAGTACTTC

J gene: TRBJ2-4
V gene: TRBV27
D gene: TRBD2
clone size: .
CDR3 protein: CASKKSSLAGGPAKNIQYF
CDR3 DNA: TGTGCCAGCAAAAAAAGTTCCCTAGCGGGAGGGCCAGCCAAAAACATTCAGTACTTC

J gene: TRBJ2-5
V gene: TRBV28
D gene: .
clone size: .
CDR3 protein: CASSGYLGTQYF
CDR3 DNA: TGTGCCAGCAGCGGCTACTTGGGCACCCAGTACTTC

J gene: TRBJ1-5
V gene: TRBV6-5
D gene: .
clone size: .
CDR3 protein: CASSQTDSNQPQHF
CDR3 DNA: TGTGCCAGCAGCCAGACAGATAGCAATCAGCCCCAGCATTTT

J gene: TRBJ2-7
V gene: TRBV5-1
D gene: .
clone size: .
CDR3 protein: CASSNAMPGRQGKLSYEQYF
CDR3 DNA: TGCGCCAGCAGCAACGCGATGCCCGGGAGACAGGGAAAACTCTCCTACGAGCAGTACTTC

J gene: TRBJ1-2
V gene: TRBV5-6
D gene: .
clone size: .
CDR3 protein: CASSLGHIQGGYTF
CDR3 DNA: TGTGCCAGCAGCTTAGGACACATTCAGGGAGGCTACACCTTC

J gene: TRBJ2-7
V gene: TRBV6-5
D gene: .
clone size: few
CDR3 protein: CASSSGLYEQYF
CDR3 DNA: TGTGCCAGCAGTTCCGGTTTGTACGAGCAGTACTTC

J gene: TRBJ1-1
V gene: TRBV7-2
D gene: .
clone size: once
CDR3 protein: CASSLVTGVNTEAFF
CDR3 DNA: TGTGCCAGCAGCTTAGTTACGGGGGTGAACACTGAAGCTTTCTTT

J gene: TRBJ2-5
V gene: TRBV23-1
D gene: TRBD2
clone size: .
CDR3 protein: CASSQWETSGQETQYF
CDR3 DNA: TGCGCCAGCAGTCAATGGGAGACTAGCGGGCAAGAGACCCAGTACTTC

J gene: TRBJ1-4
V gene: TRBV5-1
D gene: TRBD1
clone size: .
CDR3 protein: CASSRSGQVEEEKLFF
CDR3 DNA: TGCGCCAGCAGCCGGTCGGGACAGGTAGAGGAAGAAAAACTGTTTTTT

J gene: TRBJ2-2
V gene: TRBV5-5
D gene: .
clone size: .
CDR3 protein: CASSQWEDRDTGELFF
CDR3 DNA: TGTGCCAGCAGCCAGTGGGAGGATCGGGACACCGGGGAGCTGTTTTTT

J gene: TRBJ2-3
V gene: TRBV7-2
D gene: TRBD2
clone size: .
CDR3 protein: CASSGRLAGGGDTQYF
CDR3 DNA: TGTGCCAGCAGCGGGAGGCTAGCGGGAGGGGGGGATACGCAGTATTTT

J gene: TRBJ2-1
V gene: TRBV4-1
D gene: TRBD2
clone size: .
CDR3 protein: CASSQDRSGRAHEQFF
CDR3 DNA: TGCGCCAGCAGCCAAGATCGTTCTGGGAGGGCGCATGAGCAGTTCTTC

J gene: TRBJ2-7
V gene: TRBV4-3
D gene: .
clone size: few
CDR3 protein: CASSQEFSSEHSAEYF
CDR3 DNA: TGCGCCAGCAGCCAAGAATTCAGCTCGGAGCACTCCGCGGAGTACTTC

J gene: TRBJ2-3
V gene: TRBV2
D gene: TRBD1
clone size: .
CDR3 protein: CASSLGTVTDTQYF
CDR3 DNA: TGTGCCAGCAGTCTCGGGACAGTTACAGATACGCAGTATTTT

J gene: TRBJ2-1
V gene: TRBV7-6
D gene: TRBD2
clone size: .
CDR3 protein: CASSSTSGGVYNEQFF
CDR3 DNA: TGTGCCAGCAGCTCGACTAGCGGGGGCGTCTACAATGAGCAGTTCTTC

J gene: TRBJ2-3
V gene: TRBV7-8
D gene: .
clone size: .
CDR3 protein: CASSPSPAVWVPDTQYF
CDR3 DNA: TGTGCCAGCAGCCCTTCCCCAGCGGTATGGGTCCCAGATACGCAGTATTTT

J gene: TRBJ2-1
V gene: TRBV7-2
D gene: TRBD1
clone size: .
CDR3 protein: CASSFGDRGWNEQFF
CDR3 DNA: TGTGCCAGCAGCTTCGGGGACAGGGGGTGGAATGAGCAGTTCTTC

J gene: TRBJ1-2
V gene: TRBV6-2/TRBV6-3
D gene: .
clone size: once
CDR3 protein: CASSSTGYYGYTF
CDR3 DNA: TGTGCCAGCAGTTCAACAGGGTACTATGGCTACACCTTC